The following is a TCR beta chain sequence with its context. J gave up 4 bases and V 8 bases, and 3 bases lay outside the gene matches. In germline, CDR1 is SEHNR, CDR2 FQNEAQ (reference sequence). CDR3 length: 13 amino acids. The data were taken from a study of blood T cell repertoires in COVID-19. Study-level information: COVID-19 samples from acute and convalescent phases originated in the United States, Italy and Spain. PBMCs, B-cell-depleted T cells, or T cells provided the cDNA or gDNA that made up the material.

Original methodology: For nucleated cells, counts were estimated from reference gene primer amplification. Libraries were prepared by immunoSEQ multiplex PCR; TCRdb keeps only in-frame clonotypes and omits some of them. V, J and clone size reflect that table, while D and trimming were determined from the DNA. The sample contains roughly 60,000 clones, roughly 77% of which appear only once. The sample consisted of peripheral blood. The chain carries TRBV7-9 and TRBJ1-3; 9 bases fit TRBD1. The TCR sequence derives from a man older than 75 with acute or convalescent COVID-19. As DNA, the CDR3 is TGTGCCAGCGAAACAGGGGGCGGAAACACCATATATTTT. It is translated as CASETGGGNTIYF.